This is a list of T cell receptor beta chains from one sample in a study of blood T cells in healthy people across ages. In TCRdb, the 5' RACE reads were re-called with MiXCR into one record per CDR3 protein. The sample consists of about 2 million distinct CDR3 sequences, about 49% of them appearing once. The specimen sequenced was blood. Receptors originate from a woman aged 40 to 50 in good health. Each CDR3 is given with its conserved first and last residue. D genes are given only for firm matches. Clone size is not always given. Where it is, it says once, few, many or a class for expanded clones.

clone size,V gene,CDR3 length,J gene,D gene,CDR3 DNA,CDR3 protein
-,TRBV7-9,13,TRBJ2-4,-,TGTGCCAGCAGGAAAGGACAGATCTACGTGCAGTACTTC,CASRKGQIYVQYF
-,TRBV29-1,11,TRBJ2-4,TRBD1,TGCAGCGTTGACAGGGGGAACATTCAGTACTTC,CSVDRGNIQYF
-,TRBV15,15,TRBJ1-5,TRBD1,TGTGCCACCACTGCGGACAGGGGGCTCGGTCAGCCCCAGCATTTT,CATTADRGLGQPQHF
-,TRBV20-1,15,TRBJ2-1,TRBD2,TGCAGTGCTAGGGGATGGACTAGAACGGGCGATGAGCAGTTCTTC,CSARGWTRTGDEQFF
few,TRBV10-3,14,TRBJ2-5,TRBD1,TGTGCCATCAGGGCCGGGACAGCCCAAGAGACCCAGTACTTC,CAIRAGTAQETQYF
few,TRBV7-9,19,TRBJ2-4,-,TGTGCCAGCAGCTTAAATGACCACTCCTTTACCGAGGCCAAAAACATTCAGTACTTC,CASSLNDHSFTEAKNIQYF
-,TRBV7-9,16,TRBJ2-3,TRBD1,TGTGCCAGCAGCTTCCGGGACAGGCGTTTTTTTCATACGCAGTATTTT,CASSFRDRRFFHTQYF
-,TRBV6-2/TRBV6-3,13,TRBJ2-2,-,TGTGCCAGCAGTCGCCTCTTCGGCGGGGAGCTGTTTTTT,CASSRLFGGELFF
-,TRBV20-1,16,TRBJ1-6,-,TGCAGTGCTAGAGATTCACTGACGGAGTCCAATTCACCCCTCCACTTT,CSARDSLTESNSPLHF
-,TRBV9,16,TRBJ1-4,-,TGTGCCAGCAGCGCCCAGCCGGGACAAGGAAATGAAAAACTGTTTTTT,CASSAQPGQGNEKLFF
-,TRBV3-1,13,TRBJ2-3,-,TGTGCCAGCAGCCCCCCAACCAGCAGCGCGCAGTATTTT,CASSPPTSSAQYF
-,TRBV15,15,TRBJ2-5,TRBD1,TGTGCCACCAGCAGAGTGGGAAGGGGGCGGGAGACCCAGTACTTC,CATSRVGRGRETQYF
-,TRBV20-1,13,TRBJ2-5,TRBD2,TGCAGCGGCTTAGCGGGGGCCGGCGAGACCCAGTACTTC,CSGLAGAGETQYF
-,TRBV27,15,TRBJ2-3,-,TGTGCCAGCAATTTACGGTGGGGCGGGACAGATACGCAGTATTTT,CASNLRWGGTDTQYF
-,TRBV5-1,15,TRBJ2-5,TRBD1,TGCGCCAGCAGCTTCGTGGGACAGGCTCAAGAGACCCAGTACTTC,CASSFVGQAQETQYF